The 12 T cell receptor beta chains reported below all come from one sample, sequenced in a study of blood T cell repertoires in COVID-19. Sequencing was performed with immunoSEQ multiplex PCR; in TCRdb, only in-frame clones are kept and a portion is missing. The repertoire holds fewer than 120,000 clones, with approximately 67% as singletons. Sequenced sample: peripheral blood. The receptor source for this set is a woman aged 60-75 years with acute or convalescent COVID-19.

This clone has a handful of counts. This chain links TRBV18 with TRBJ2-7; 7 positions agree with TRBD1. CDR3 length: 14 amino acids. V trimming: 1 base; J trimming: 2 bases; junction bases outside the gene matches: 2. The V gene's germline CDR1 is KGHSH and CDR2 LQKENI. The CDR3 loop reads CASSPQGTAYEQYF. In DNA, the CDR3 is TGTGCCAGCTCACCACAAGGGACAGCCTACGAGCAGTACTTC. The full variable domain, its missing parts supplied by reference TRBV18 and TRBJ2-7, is NAGVMQNPRHLVRRRGQEARLRCSPMKGHSHVYWYRQLPEEGLKFMVYLQKENIIDESGMPKERFSAEFPKEGPSILRIQQVVRGDSAAYFCASSPQGTAYEQYFGPGTRLTVT.

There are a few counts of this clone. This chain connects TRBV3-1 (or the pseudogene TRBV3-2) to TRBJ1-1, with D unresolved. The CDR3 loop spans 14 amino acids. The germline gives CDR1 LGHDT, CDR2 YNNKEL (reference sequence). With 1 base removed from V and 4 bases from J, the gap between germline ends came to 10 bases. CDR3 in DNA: TGTGCCAGCAGCCAAGGTATTTCCGGCACTGAAGCTTTCTTT. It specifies CASSQGISGTEAFF.

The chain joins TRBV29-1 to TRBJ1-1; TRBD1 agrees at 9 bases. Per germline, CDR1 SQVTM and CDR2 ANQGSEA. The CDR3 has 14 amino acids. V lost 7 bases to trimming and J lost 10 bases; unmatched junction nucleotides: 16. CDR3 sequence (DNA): TGCAGCGCTCGGACAGGGGAGAGGGGTTCGAGAGCTTTCTTT. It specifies CSARTGERGSRAFF.

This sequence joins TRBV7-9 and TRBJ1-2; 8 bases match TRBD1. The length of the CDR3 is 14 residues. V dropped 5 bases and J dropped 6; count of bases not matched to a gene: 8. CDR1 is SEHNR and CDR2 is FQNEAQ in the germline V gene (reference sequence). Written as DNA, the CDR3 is TGTGCCAGCAGCGACTTGGACAGGGCCAATGGCTACACCTTC. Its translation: CASSDLDRANGYTF.

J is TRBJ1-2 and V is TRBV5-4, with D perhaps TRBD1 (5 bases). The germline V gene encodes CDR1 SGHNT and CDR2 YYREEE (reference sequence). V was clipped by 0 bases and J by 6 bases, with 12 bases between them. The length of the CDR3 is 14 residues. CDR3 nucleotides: TGTGCCAGCAGCTTGGGGGGGGGAATGGATGGCTACACCTTC. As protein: CASSLGGGMDGYTF.

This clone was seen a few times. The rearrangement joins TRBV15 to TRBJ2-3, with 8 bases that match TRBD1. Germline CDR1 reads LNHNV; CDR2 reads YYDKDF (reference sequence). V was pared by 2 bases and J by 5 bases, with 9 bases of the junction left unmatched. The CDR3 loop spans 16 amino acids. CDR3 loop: CATSRPVTRGQDTQYF. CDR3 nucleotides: TGTGCCACCAGCAGACCAGTAACCAGGGGGCAAGATACGCAGTATTTT.

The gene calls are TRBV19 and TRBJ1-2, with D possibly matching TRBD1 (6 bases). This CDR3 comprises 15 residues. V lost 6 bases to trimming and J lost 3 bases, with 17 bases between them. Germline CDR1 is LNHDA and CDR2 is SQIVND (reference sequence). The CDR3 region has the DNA TGTGCCAGTAGACAGGGCAACTCTTTTGACTATGGCTACACCTTC. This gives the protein CASRQGNSFDYGYTF.

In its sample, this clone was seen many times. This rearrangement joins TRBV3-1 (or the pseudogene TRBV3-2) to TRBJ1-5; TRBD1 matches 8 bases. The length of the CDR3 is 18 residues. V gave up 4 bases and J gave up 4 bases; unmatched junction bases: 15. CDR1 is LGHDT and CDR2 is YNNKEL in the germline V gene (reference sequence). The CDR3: CASSLSLRTGKENQPQHF. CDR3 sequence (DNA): TGTGCCAGCAGCCTATCCCTTAGGACAGGGAAGGAGAATCAGCCCCAGCATTTT.

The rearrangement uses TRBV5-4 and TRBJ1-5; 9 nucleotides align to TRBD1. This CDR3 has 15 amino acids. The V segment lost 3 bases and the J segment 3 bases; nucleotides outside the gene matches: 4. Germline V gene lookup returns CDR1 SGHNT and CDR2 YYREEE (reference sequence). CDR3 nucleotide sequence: TGTGCCAGCAGCTCTGGGACAGGGTTCAATCAGCCCCAGCATTTT. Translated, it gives CASSSGTGFNQPQHF. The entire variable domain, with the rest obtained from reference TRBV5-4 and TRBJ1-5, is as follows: ETGVTQSPTHLIKTRGQQVTLRCSSQSGHNTVSWYQQALGQGPQFIFQYYREEENGRGNFPPRFSGLQFPNYSSELNVNALELDDSALYLCASSSGTGFNQPQHFGDGTRLSIL.

The CDR3 loop is CASRLSVGTDTQYF. The DNA of the CDR3 is TGTGCCAGCCGGCTTAGCGTCGGCACAGATACGCAGTATTTT. V gene TRBV6-5 combines with J gene TRBJ2-3; tentatively, D is TRBD2 (5 bases). V shed 8 bases and J shed 1 base, with 13 bases lying between them. This CDR3 contains 14 residues. Germline V gene data show CDR1 as MNHEY and CDR2 as SVGAGI.

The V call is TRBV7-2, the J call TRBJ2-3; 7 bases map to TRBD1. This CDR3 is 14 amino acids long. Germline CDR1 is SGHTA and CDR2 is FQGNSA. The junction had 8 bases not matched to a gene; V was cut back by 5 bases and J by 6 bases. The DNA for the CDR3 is TGTGCCAGCAGCATCCAGGGGGTTGTGGATACGCAGTATTTT. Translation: CASSIQGVVDTQYF. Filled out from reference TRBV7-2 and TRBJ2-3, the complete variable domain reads GAGVSQSPSNKVTEKGKDVELRCDPISGHTALYWYRQSLGQGLEFLIYFQGNSAPDKSGLPSDRFSAERTGGSVSTLTIQRTQQEDSAVYLCASSIQGVVDTQYFGPGTRLTVL.

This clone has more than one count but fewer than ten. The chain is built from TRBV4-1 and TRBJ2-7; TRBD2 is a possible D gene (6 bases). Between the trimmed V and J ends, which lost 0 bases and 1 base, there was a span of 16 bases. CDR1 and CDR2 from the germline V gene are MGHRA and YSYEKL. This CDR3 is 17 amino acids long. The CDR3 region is CASSQDPSRGTSYEQYF. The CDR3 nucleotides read TGCGCCAGCAGCCAAGATCCGTCCCGGGGGACGTCCTACGAGCAGTACTTC.